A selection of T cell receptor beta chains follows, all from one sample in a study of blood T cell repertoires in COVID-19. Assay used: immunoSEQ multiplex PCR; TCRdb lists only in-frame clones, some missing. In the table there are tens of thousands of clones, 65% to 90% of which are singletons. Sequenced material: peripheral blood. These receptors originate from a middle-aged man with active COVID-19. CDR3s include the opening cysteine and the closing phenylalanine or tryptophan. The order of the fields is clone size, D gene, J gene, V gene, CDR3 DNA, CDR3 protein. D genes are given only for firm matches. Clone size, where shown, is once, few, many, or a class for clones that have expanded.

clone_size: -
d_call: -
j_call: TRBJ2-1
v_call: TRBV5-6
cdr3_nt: TGTGCCAGCAGCTCAATGAGCAGGCCTGGCGACAATGAGCAGTTCTTC
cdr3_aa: CASSSMSRPGDNEQFF

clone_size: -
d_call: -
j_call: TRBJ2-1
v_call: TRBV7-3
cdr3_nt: TGTGCCAGCAGCTTAACCTCAGGGGTCAATGAGCAGTTCTTC
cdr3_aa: CASSLTSGVNEQFF

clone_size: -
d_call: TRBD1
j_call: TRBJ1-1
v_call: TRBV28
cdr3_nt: TGTGCCAGCAGTAGGACAGGGGGAAACACTGAAGCTTTCTTT
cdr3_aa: CASSRTGGNTEAFF

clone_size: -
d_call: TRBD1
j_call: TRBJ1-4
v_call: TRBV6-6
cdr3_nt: TGTGCCAGCAGTTTCCCACCGGGACAGGGGAATGAAAAACTGTTTTTT
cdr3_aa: CASSFPPGQGNEKLFF

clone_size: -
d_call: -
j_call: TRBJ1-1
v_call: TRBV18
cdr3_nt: TGTGCCAGCTCACTCGGGGGGGTGGACACTGAAGCTTTCTTT
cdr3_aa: CASSLGGVDTEAFF

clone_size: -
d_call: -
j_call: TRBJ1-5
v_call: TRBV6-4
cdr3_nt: TGTGCCAGGACAAGAAGAGGGCTCAATCAGCCCCAGCATTTT
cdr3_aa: CARTRRGLNQPQHF

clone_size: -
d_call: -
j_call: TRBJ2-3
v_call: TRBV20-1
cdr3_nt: TGCAGTGCAGGGGCGGCAGATACGCAGTATTTT
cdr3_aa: CSAGAADTQYF

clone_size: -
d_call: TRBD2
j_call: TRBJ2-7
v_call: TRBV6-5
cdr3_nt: TGTGCCTCACGGGGGGGGTTGAACTACGAGCAGTACTTC
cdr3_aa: CASRGGLNYEQYF

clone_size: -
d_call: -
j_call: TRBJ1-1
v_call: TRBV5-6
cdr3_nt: TGTGCCAGCAGCTTGCCACGGACGGGGATGAACACTGAAGCTTTCTTT
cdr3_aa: CASSLPRTGMNTEAFF

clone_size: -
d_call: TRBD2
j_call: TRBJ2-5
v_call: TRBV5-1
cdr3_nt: TGCGCCAGCAGCTTGGGACTAGCGGGAGGGCGAGCAGAGACCCAGTACTTC
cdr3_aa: CASSLGLAGGRAETQYF

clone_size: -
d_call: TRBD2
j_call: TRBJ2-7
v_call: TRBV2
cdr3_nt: TGTGCCAGCAGTTTGGCGGGGGGGTTCTCAGCCTACGAGCAGTACTTC
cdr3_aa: CASSLAGGFSAYEQYF

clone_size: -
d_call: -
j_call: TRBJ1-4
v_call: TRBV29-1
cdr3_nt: TGCAGCGTGTGGGATAGGGGCGGAAAACTGTTTTTT
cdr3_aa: CSVWDRGGKLFF

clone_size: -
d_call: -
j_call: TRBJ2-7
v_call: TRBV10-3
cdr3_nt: TGTGCCATCAGTGAGAGTGGAGGGTACGAGCAGTACTTC
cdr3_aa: CAISESGGYEQYF

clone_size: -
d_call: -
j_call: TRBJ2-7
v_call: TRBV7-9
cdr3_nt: TGTGCCAGCAGTCAACTCGGGGGGCATAGCTCCTACGAGCAGTACTTC
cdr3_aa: CASSQLGGHSSYEQYF

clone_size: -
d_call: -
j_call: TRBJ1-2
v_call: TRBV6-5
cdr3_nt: TGTGCCAGCAGTCACACTCTGGGGCGGAACTATGGCTACACCTTC
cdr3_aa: CASSHTLGRNYGYTF

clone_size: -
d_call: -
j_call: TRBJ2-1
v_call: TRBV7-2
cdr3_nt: TGTGCCAGCAGGGATACCCCGGGACAAGAGTTCTTC
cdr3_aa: CASRDTPGQEFF

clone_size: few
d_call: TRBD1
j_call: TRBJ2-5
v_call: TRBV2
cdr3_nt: TGTGCCAGCGAACGGACAGGGTCAGCGGAGACCCAGTACTTC
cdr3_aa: CASERTGSAETQYF

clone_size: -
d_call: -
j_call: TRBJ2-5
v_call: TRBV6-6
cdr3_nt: TGTGCCAGCAGTATACAGGGAGGGGGGGAGACCCAGTACTTC
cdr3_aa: CASSIQGGGETQYF

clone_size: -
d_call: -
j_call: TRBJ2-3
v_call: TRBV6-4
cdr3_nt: TGTGCCAGCAGTGACGTCTCGGGAGCGGGCACAGATACGCAGTATTTT
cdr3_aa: CASSDVSGAGTDTQYF

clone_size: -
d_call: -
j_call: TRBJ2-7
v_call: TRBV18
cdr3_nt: TGTGCCAGCTCCGAGACTTCCCAGGGCGCCTACGAGCAGTACTTC
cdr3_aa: CASSETSQGAYEQYF

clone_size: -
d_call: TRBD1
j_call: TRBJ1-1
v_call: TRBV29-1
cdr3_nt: TGCAGCGTTGTTGGGGGGACAGACAACACTGAAGCTTTCTTT
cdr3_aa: CSVVGGTDNTEAFF

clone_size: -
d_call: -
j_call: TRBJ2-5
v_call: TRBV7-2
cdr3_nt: TGTGCCAGCAGCTTAGGGCGGGTAGAGACCCAGTACTTC
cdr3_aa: CASSLGRVETQYF

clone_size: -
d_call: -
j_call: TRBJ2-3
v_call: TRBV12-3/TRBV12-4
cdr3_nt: TGTGCCAGCAGACTGAGGGGCACAGATACGCAGTATTTT
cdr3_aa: CASRLRGTDTQYF

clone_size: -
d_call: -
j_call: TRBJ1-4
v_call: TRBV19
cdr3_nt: TGTGCCAGTAGTACAGGGAACACAGGACGTAAGGAAAAACTGTTTTTT
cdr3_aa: CASSTGNTGRKEKLFF

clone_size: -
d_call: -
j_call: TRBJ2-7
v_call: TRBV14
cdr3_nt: TGTGCCAGCAGCCAAGAACCTGAAGCTAGACCCAGCTCCTCCTACGAGCAGTACTTC
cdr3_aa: CASSQEPEARPSSSYEQYF

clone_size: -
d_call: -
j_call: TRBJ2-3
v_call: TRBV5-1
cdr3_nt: TGCGCCAGCAGCTTGGGCGCCCGCGCAGATACGCAGTATTTT
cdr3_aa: CASSLGARADTQYF

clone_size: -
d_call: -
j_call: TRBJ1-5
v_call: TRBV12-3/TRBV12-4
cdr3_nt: TGTGCCAGCGACTCCGCGGGTCAGCCCCAGCATTTT
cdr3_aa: CASDSAGQPQHF

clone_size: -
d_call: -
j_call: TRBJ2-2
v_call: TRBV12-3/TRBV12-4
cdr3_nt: TGTGCCAGCAGTCCGCGCGGGGAGCTGTTTTTT
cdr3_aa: CASSPRGELFF

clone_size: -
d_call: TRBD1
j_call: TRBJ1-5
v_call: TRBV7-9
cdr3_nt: TGTGCCAGCAGCAGGGGACAGGATAGCAATCAGCCCCAGCATTTT
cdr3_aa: CASSRGQDSNQPQHF

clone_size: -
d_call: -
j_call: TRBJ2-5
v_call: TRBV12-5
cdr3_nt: TGTGCTAGTGGTTTGGCTACCGGGAGTACCCAAGAGACCCAGTACTTC
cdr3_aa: CASGLATGSTQETQYF

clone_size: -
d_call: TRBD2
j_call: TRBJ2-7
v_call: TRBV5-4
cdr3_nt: TGTGCCAGCAGCGAAAGCGGGGGGGCCGCGTACGAGCAGTACTTC
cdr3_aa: CASSESGGAAYEQYF

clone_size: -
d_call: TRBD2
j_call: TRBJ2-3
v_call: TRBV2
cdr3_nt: TGTGCCAGCTCTACGGGGGGGCAAGATACGCAGTATTTT
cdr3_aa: CASSTGGQDTQYF

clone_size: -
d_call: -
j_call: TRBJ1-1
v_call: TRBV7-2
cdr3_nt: TGTGCCAGCAGCTTCCCCGTTGGAGGGAACACTGAAGCTTTCTTT
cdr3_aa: CASSFPVGGNTEAFF

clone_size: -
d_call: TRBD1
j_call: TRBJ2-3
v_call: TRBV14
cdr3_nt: TGTGCCAGCAGCCGGCACTCGGGACAGAGAAGCACAGATACGCAGTATTTT
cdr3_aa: CASSRHSGQRSTDTQYF

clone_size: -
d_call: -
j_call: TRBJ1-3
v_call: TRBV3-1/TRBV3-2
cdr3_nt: TGTGCCAGCAGCTTAGACCGGGTTCGTGGAAACACCATATATTTT
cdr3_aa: CASSLDRVRGNTIYF

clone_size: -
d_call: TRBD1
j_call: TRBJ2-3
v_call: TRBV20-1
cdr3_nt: TGCAGTGCTAGTCTTGACAGGGGGCAAGTAGATACGCAGTATTTT
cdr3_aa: CSASLDRGQVDTQYF

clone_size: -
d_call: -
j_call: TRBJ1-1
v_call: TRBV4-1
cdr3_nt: TGCGCCAGCAGCCAAGAGTGGGCCCCAGGGACTGAAGCTTTCTTT
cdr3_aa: CASSQEWAPGTEAFF